Below, 9 T cell receptor beta chains from the same sample are listed, as sequenced in a study of T cell changes during pregnancy in multiple sclerosis. The data were produced by immunoSEQ multiplex PCR, yet TCRdb's version contains in-frame clones alone and is incomplete. Of more than 35,000 clones listed, more than 75% were seen once; the top ten hold roughly 0.6%. This specimen consisted of CD4+ T cells from peripheral blood mononuclear cells, obtained in the first trimester of pregnancy. All receptors derive from a female donor with multiple sclerosis, enrolled in a pregnancy study.

The chain links TRBV5-4 to TRBJ2-7; TRBD2 is a possible D gene (6 bases). Trimming cost V 4 bases and J 5 bases, with 19 bases left between them. This CDR3 region has 15 residues. The V gene's germline CDR1 is SGHNT and CDR2 YYREEE (reference sequence). The CDR3 region has the DNA TGTGCCAGCAGCACTTACTCGGGGGTTGTTGACGAGCAGTACTTC. Its translation: CASSTYSGVVDEQYF. The whole variable domain, remainder taken from reference TRBV5-4 and TRBJ2-7, is ETGVTQSPTHLIKTRGQQVTLRCSSQSGHNTVSWYQQALGQGPQFIFQYYREEENGRGNFPPRFSGLQFPNYSSELNVNALELDDSALYLCASSTYSGVVDEQYFGPGTRLTVT.

The chain joins TRBV7-3 to TRBJ2-5; 9 positions agree with TRBD2. The germline CDR1 and CDR2 sequences are SGHTA and FQGTGA. Trimming took 5 bases from V and 5 from J; bases not matched to a gene: 9. The CDR3 contains 15 residues. CDR3 loop: CASSPRGGRGETQYF. For the CDR3, the DNA is TGTGCCAGCAGCCCGCGGGGGGGCCGGGGGGAGACCCAGTACTTC.

The chain links TRBV28 to TRBJ1-2; a weak D match, TRBD1 (5 bases). CDR3 length: 12 residues. Trimming took 11 bases from V and 8 from J, leaving 18 bases between them. Germline loops: CDR1 MDHEN, CDR2 SYDVKM. CDR3 in DNA: TGTGCCTCCGCGGCGGGGGAGCGAGGCTACACCTTC. This sequence encodes CASAAGERGYTF.

This clone was observed once. J is TRBJ1-2 and V is TRBV6-6; TRBD1 aligns across 8 bases. CDR1 MNHNY and CDR2 SVGAGI come from the germline V gene (reference sequence). V lost 5 bases, J lost 8 bases, and 7 bases stayed unmatched. CDR3 length: 13 residues. Written as DNA, the CDR3 is TGTGCCAGCAGTACCCAGGGGGCTGGGGGCTACACCTTC. This gives the protein CASSTQGAGGYTF.

V is TRBV30 and J is TRBJ1-2, with a tentative D call TRBD1 (5 bases). From germline, CDR1 is GTSNPN and CDR2 SVGIG (reference sequence). The V and J ends lost 3 bases and 7 bases respectively, with 18 bases between them. The CDR3 runs to 14 residues. The CDR3 coding sequence is TGTGCCTGGAGGATTGGGGCGGGACCGCTTGGCTACACCTTC. This sequence encodes CAWRIGAGPLGYTF.

The rearrangement uses TRBV30 and TRBJ1-1; D ambiguous. From germline, CDR1 is GTSNPN and CDR2 SVGIG (reference sequence). The length of the CDR3 is 14 residues. V was pared by 2 bases and J by 5 bases, with 15 bases between. The CDR3 sequence: CAWSKRRVGTEAFF. CDR3 bases: TGTGCCTGGAGTAAAAGGCGGGTTGGGACTGAAGCTTTCTTT.

V is TRBV2 and J is TRBJ1-3; D might be TRBD1 (5 bases). Trimming pared 2 bases from V and 4 bases from J, leaving 9 bases between. Per the germline V gene, CDR1 is SNHLY and CDR2 is FYNNEI. This CDR3 has 14 residues. CDR3 sequence reads: CASSESRAGNTIYF. For the CDR3, the DNA is TGTGCCAGCAGTGAATCCAGGGCCGGAAACACCATATATTTT.

The V gene is TRBV5-6, the J gene TRBJ2-2; the match to TRBD1 covers 7 bases. Germline V lookup: CDR1 SGHDT, CDR2 YYEEEE. The CDR3 runs 16 residues. Unmatched junction bases numbered 7, after V lost 0 bases and J lost 5 bases. This CDR3 is CASSLAYGRGTGELFF. The CDR3 DNA follows: TGTGCCAGCAGCTTGGCTTATGGCAGGGGGACCGGGGAGCTGTTTTTT.

The chain couples TRBV15 to TRBJ2-1; 14 nucleotides line up with TRBD2. Germline V gives CDR1 LNHNV, CDR2 YYDKDF (reference sequence). Trimming at V came to 4 bases and at J to 0 bases, leaving 14 bases not matched to a gene. The CDR3 covers 21 residues. CDR3: CATSKTSGGARVLSSYNEQFF. CDR3 bases: TGTGCCACCAGCAAGACTAGCGGGGGGGCTCGCGTTTTGAGCTCCTACAATGAGCAGTTCTTC.